The 3 T cell receptor beta chains below all came from one sample that was sequenced in a study of blood T cells in healthy people across ages. The use of a sample-barcoded 5' primer and a J-beta primer mix characterized a second PCR of roughly 6 to 11 cycles. TCRdb re-derived calls from the 5' RACE reads in MiXCR, one entry per CDR3 protein. The sample has about 1,400,000 distinct CDR3 sequences; 42% are singletons. Source material: blood. Receptor source: a woman younger than 30 in good health.

The gene calls are TRBV20-1 and TRBJ1-6; the D is unclear. V lost 3 bases and J lost 11, with 11 bases in between. The CDR3 is made up of 12 amino acids. Germline CDR1 reads DFQATT; CDR2 reads SNEGSKA (reference sequence). DNA for the CDR3: TGCAGTGCTAGCGAGCCTGGAACACCCCTCCACTTT. As protein: CSASEPGTPLHF.

The chain uses TRBV30 and TRBJ1-2, with D possibly being TRBD1 (5 bases). Germline V gene lookup returns CDR1 GTSNPN and CDR2 SVGIG (reference sequence). Trimming pared 4 bases from V and 4 bases from J, leaving 10 bases between. This CDR3 region has 12 residues. Written as DNA, the CDR3 is TGTGCCTGGACAAGGGGCGGCTATGGCTACACCTTC. Amino acid sequence: CAWTRGGYGYTF.

The chain recombines TRBV10-3 with TRBJ2-1; possibly TRBD2 for D (6 bases). CDR3 length: 15 amino acids. CDR1 ENHRY and CDR2 SYGVKD come from the germline V gene. Trimming left V 10 bases short and J 7 bases short, with 23 bases between. The CDR3 DNA follows: TGTGCCACCCATAAAGCGGGTTACGGTTGGAATGAGCAGTTCTTC. Amino acids: CATHKAGYGWNEQFF.